The present T cell receptor beta chain was sequenced within a study of graft-versus-host responses after intestinal transplantation. On the study more broadly: Once they had received anti-thymocyte globulin induction, all recipients took tacrolimus and steroids for around 3 years.

Points on this clone: The antigen is unknown.

Clones were sequenced by immunoSEQ multiplex PCR, and TCRdb holds only the in-frame ones, with some missing. The sample has 20,000 to 25,000 clones, roughly four fifths seen once. Germline CDR1 is LGHNA and CDR2 is YSLEER. V gave up 4 bases and J gave up 6 bases; unmatched junction bases: 11. CDR3 length: 17 amino acids. The sample was unstimulated CD8+ T cells sorted from spleen or lymph node cells, taken before transplant. This chain connects TRBV4-3 to TRBJ1-4, with 10 nucleotides matching TRBD1. The source is a human donor who was the organ donor for an intestinal transplant. The CDR3 region is CASSRSGTGEAYEKLFF. As DNA, the CDR3 is TGCGCCAGCAGCCGATCCGGGACAGGGGAAGCTTATGAAAAACTGTTTTTT.